This T cell receptor beta chain was captured by sequencing in a study of T cells after posttransplantation cyclophosphamide. General observations from the study: Tissue-infiltrating T cells from skin or gut overlapped little with blood T cells.

The CDR3 has 16 residues. The V gene lost 5 bases and the J gene lost 3 bases, with 17 bases spanning the gap. Germline CDR1 reads SGHVS; CDR2 reads FQNEAQ. This table comes from immunoSEQ multiplex PCR, and its TCRdb copy is limited to in-frame clones, with some not included. This sample has tens of thousands of clones; roughly 92% occur once, and the top ten carry around 3.2%. In regard to this clone: As yet, its antigen is unknown.

This chain links TRBV7-8 with TRBJ1-5; perhaps TRBD1 as D (5 bases). The material sequenced was PBMCs. The receptor was derived from a woman in her forties or fifties in good health and a related stem cell transplant donor. The CDR3 region is CASSPDGGDFNQPQHF. In DNA, the CDR3 is TGTGCCAGCAGCCCGGATGGAGGGGATTTCAATCAGCCCCAGCATTTT.